The sequence of this TCR beta chain was determined in a study of blood T cells in healthy people across ages. Through a sample-barcoded 5' primer and a J-beta primer mix, a second PCR was run for 7 to 11 cycles. TCRdb reanalysed the 5' RACE reads using MiXCR and keeps one entry per CDR3 protein. The repertoire holds approximately 800,000 distinct CDR3 sequences, with 20% to 30% as singletons. This CDR3 region has 16 residues. Germline CDR1 and CDR2: SGHDT and YYEEEE. The V and J ends lost 0 bases and 0 bases respectively, with 7 bases between them. Separately, the same data were catalogued under a study of T cells of mothers and their children.

This TCR was sampled from a boy aged 10-17 years in good health. The chain recombines TRBV5-6 with TRBJ2-6; D ambiguous. Sample: blood. CDR3 nucleotides: TGTGCCAGCAGCTTGGTGGGGATCTCTGGGGCCAACGTCCTGACTTTC. Its protein is CASSLVGISGANVLTF.